The 8 T cell receptor beta chains below all came from one sample that was sequenced in a study of beta chain features in type 1 diabetes. Study observations and caveats: Among all four CD4+ subsets, Type 1 diabetes patients had TCRB CDR3s that were moderately but significantly shorter.

cDNA synthesis used the whole RNA isolate, giving expressed TCRB sequences. Generated by immunoSEQ multiplex PCR, the TCRdb table keeps only in-frame clones and is missing some. In the table there are roughly 160,000 clones, almost 8% of which are singletons. These receptors are not linked to any known antigen. The sequenced material came from central memory CD4+ T cells from blood. These receptors came from a man aged 18 to 35 with type 1 diabetes.

This clone occurred a few times. This chain connects TRBV30 to TRBJ1-1, with 7 bases identical to TRBD1. With V trimmed by 0 bases and J by 4 bases, 5 bases remained unmatched. The CDR3 consists of 14 residues. The germline V gene has CDR1 GTSNPN and CDR2 SVGIG (reference sequence). CDR3 nucleotides: TGTGCCTGGAGTGTAGGCGGGACAGCCACTGAAGCTTTCTTT. Amino acid sequence: CAWSVGGTATEAFF.

The genes are TRBV29-1 and TRBJ2-7; 7 nucleotides line up with TRBD1. With V trimmed by 5 bases and J by 3 bases, 4 bases remained unmatched. Germline CDR1 and CDR2: SQVTM and ANQGSEA. The CDR3 consists of 12 residues. This CDR3 reads CSVIRQGYEQYF. The CDR3 DNA reads as TGCAGCGTTATTCGACAGGGCTACGAGCAGTACTTC.

This clone was detected only a few times. The CDR3 region has the DNA TGTGCCAGCAGTTACGGGCTAGCGGGAAGCACCGGGGAGCTGTTTTTT. This translates into CASSYGLAGSTGELFF. The V gene is TRBV6-9, the J gene TRBJ2-2, with 9 positions matching TRBD2. Germline loops: CDR1 MNHGY, CDR2 SVAAGI. Unmatched junction bases numbered 6, after V lost 3 bases and J lost 4 bases. The CDR3 sequence is 16 residues long.

The V gene is TRBV18, the J gene TRBJ2-1, with 7 bases identical to TRBD1. The trim removed 0 bases at V and 5 bases at J, leaving 10 bases unmatched. CDR1 and CDR2 from the germline V gene are KGHSH and LQKENI. This CDR3 contains 17 residues. CDR3 sequence reads: CASSPPNRQGTNNEQFF. In DNA form, the CDR3 reads TGTGCCAGCTCACCACCAAATAGACAGGGAACTAACAATGAGCAGTTCTTC.

The chain is built from TRBV5-6 and TRBJ1-2; possible D gene TRBD1, 6 bases. Trimming cost V 4 bases and J 4 bases, with 8 bases left between them. The CDR3 runs to 12 residues. The germline gives CDR1 SGHDT, CDR2 YYEEEE. In DNA form, the CDR3 reads TGTGCCAGCAGCCCAGGGGTCTATGGCTACACCTTC. It yields the protein CASSPGVYGYTF.

This chain connects TRBV28 to TRBJ2-7, with 8 bases that match TRBD1. CDR1 is MDHEN and CDR2 is SYDVKM in the germline V gene. The junction had 8 bases not matched to a gene; V was cut back by 5 bases and J by 5 bases. The CDR3 loop spans 14 amino acids. The CDR3 DNA follows: TGTGCCAGCAGTCTTGCGGGACAGGAAAACGAGCAGTACTTC. Amino acid sequence: CASSLAGQENEQYF.

The chain carries TRBV5-1 and TRBJ2-3; TRBD2 is a possible D gene (6 bases). Germline-derived CDR1 and CDR2 are SGHRS and YFSETQ. Trimming cost V 6 bases and J 3 bases, with 17 bases left between them. The CDR3 has 15 residues. The CDR3 DNA reads as TGCGCCAGCAAAGAAGAGGCGGGGCCGACAGATACGCAGTATTTT. This codes for CASKEEAGPTDTQYF.

This clone was seen more than once but under ten times. The chain carries TRBV28 and TRBJ1-2, with D tentatively TRBD1 (6 bases). V gave up 3 bases and J gave up 0 bases, with 11 bases separating them. This CDR3 has 15 amino acids. Germline lookup yields CDR1 MDHEN and CDR2 SYDVKM. The CDR3 region is CASSFGGPTNYGYTF. CDR3 bases: TGTGCCAGCAGTTTTGGGGGCCCTACTAACTATGGCTACACCTTC.